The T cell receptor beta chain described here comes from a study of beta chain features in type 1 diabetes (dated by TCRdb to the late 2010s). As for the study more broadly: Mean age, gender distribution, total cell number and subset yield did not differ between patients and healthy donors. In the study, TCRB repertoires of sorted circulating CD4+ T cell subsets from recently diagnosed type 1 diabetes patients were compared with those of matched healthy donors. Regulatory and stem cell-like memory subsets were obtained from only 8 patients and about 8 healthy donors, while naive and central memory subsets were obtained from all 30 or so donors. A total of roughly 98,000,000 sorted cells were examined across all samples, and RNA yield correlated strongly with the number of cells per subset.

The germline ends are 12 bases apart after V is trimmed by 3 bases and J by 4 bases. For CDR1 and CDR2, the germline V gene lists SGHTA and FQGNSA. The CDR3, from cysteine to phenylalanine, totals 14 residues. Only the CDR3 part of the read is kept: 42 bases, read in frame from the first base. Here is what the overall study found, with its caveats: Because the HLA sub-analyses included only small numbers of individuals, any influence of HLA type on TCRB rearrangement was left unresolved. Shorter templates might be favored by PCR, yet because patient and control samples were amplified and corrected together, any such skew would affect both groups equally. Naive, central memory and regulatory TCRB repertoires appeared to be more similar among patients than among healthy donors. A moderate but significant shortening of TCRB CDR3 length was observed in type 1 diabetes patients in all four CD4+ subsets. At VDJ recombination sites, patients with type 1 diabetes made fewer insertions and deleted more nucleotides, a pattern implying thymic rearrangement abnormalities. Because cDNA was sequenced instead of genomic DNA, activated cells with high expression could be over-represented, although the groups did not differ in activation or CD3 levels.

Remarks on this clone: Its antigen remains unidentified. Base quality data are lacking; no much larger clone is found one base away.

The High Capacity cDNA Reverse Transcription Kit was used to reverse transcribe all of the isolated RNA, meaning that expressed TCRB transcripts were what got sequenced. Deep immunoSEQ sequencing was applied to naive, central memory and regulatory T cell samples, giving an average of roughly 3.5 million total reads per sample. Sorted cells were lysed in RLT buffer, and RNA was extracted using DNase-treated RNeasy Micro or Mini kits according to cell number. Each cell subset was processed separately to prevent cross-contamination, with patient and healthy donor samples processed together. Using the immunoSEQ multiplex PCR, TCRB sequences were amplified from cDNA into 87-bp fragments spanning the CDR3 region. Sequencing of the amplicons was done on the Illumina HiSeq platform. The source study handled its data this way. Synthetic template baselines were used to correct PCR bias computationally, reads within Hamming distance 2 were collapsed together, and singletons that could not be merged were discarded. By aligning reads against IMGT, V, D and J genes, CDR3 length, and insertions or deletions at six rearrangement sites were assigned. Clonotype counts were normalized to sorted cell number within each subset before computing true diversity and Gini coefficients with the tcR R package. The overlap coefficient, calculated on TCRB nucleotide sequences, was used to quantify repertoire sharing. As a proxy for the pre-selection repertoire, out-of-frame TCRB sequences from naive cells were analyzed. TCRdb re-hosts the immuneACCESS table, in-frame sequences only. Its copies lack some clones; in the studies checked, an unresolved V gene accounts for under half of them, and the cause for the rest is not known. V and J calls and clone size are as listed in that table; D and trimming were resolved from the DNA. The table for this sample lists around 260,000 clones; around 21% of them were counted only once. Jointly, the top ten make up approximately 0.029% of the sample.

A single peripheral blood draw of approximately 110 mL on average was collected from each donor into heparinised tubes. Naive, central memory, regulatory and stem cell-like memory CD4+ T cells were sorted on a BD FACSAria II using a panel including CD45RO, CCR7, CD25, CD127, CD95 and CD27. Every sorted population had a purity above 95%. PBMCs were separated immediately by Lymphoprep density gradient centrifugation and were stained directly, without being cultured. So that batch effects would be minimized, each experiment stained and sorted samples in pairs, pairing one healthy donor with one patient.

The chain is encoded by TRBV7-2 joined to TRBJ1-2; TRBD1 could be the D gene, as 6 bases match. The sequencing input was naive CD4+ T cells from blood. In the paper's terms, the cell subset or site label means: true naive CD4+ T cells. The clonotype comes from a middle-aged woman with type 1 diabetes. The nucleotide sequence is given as TGTGCCAGCAGCTTGCAGAGGACAGTCTATGGCTACACCTTC. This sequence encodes CASSLQRTVYGYTF.